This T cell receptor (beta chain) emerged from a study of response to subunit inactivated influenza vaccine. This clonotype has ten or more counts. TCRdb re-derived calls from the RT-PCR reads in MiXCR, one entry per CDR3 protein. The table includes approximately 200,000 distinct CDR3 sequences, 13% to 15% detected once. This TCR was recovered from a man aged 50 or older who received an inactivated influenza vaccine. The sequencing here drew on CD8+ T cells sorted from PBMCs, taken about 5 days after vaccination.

The CDR3 DNA sequence: TGTGCCAGCAGCTTATTGAGAACCTACGAGCAGTACTTC. This codes for CASSLLRTYEQYF. This chain uses TRBV7-8 with TRBJ2-7; D gene ambiguous. This CDR3 region has 13 residues. Germline CDR1 SGHVS, CDR2 FQNEAQ. V was clipped by 2 bases and J by 2 bases, with 7 bases between them.